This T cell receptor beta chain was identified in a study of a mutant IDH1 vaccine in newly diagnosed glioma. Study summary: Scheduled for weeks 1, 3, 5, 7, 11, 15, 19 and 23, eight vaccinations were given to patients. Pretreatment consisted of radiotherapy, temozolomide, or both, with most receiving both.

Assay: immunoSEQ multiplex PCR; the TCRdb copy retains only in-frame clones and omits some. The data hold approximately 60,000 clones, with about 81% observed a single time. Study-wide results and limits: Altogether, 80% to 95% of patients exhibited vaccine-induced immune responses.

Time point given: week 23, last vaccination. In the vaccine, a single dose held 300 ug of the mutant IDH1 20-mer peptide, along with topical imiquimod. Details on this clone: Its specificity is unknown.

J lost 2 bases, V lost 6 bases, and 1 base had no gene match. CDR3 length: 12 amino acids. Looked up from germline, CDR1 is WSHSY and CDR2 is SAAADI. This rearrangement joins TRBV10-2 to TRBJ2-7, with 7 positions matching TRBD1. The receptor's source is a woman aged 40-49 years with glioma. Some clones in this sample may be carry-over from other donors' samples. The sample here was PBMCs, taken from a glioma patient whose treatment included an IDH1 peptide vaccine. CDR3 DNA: TGCGCCAGCAGGGACAGGACCTACGAGCAGTACTTC. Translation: CASRDRTYEQYF.